These T cell receptor beta chains were read from a single sample in a study of T cell responses to AZD1222 COVID-19 vaccine. Clones were read by immunoSEQ multiplex PCR, and TCRdb kept only the in-frame ones, dropping some. The data contain around 60,000 clones, around nine tenths of them singletons. This material consisted of peripheral blood, taken 28 days after the second dose of the MenACWY control vaccine. The receptor source for this set is an adult who received the MenACWY meningococcal vaccine as a control. Each CDR3 is given with its conserved first and last residue. A D gene is named only where the DNA matches it firmly. Expanded clones are given a class, and other clones once, few, many or no size at all.

d_call | j_call | clone_size | v_call | cdr3_nt | cdr3_aa
TRBD2 | TRBJ2-6 | - | TRBV3-1/TRBV3-2 | TGTGCCAGCAGCCAGCGACTAGCGGGGGCCTCTGGGGCCAACGTCCTGACTTTC | CASSQRLAGASGANVLTF
- | TRBJ2-3 | once | TRBV11-2 | TGTGCCAGCAGCTTAGAGGGGGCTGGGGCAGATACGCAGTATTTT | CASSLEGAGADTQYF
TRBD1 | TRBJ2-1 | - | TRBV7-8 | TGTGCCAGCAGCTTAGAGGGGGAATGGGACAGATACAATGAGCAGTTCTTC | CASSLEGEWDRYNEQFF
- | TRBJ2-3 | once | TRBV11-2 | TGTGCCAGCAGCGCTAGAACAGATACGCAGTATTTT | CASSARTDTQYF
- | TRBJ2-3 | - | TRBV28 | TGTGCCAGCAGTTTAAGGCGGAGGGCAGATACGCAGTATTTT | CASSLRRRADTQYF
- | TRBJ2-5 | once | TRBV11-2 | TGTGCCAGCAGCTTAGATCCAGGGGAGGTGCAGACCCAGTACTTC | CASSLDPGEVQTQYF
TRBD1 | TRBJ2-1 | few | TRBV13 | TGTGCCAGCAGCAAGCAGGGGGCAGTTTACAATGAGCAGTTCTTC | CASSKQGAVYNEQFF
- | TRBJ2-1 | - | TRBV5-6 | TGTGCCAGCAGCCGAATTCCGGTTAGGAATGAGCAGTTCTTC | CASSRIPVRNEQFF
- | TRBJ2-1 | - | TRBV3-1/TRBV3-2 | TGTGCCAGCAGCCACGCCCCCGGGGGAGCGGGCGGGGTCTACAATGAGCAGTTCTTC | CASSHAPGGAGGVYNEQFF
- | TRBJ1-1 | - | TRBV27 | TGTGCCAGCAACACTCCAGGGTCGGCGAACACTGAAGCTTTCTTT | CASNTPGSANTEAFF
- | TRBJ1-2 | - | TRBV10-3 | TGTGCCATCAGTGACTCCGGGACGCGGATCTATGGCTACACCTTC | CAISDSGTRIYGYTF
TRBD1 | TRBJ1-2 | - | TRBV3-1/TRBV3-2 | TGTGCCAGCAGCCAGGCTCCCCAGGGGGGCATCTATGGCTACACCTTC | CASSQAPQGGIYGYTF
- | TRBJ1-1 | few | TRBV6-5 | TGTGCCAGCAGACACGGAGACAAGAACACTGAAGCTTTCTTT | CASRHGDKNTEAFF
TRBD1 | TRBJ2-7 | - | TRBV28 | TGTGCCAGCACCCATGACAGGGGGGGCTCCTACGAGCAGTACTTC | CASTHDRGGSYEQYF
- | TRBJ2-2 | - | TRBV21-1 | TGTGCCAGCAGCACCCCCCCCCGGGACAGCGAAACCGGGGAGCTGTTTTTT | CASSTPPRDSETGELFF
- | TRBJ1-1 | - | TRBV3-1/TRBV3-2 | TGTGCCAGCAGCCAAGACCCGATTATGAACACTGAAGCTTTCTTT | CASSQDPIMNTEAFF
TRBD2 | TRBJ2-1 | - | TRBV5-1 | TGCGCCAGCAGCTCTAAGAACTTCACGGGACTAGTAGTTAATGAGCAGTTCTTC | CASSSKNFTGLVVNEQFF
TRBD2 | TRBJ2-1 | few | TRBV5-1 | TGCGCCAGCAGCTTGGAGCCGGGACTAGCGAGTGAGCAGTTCTTC | CASSLEPGLASEQFF
TRBD2 | TRBJ2-2 | - | TRBV19 | TGTGCCAGTAGTATAAGCGGGAGGAACACCGGGGAGCTGTTTTTT | CASSISGRNTGELFF
- | TRBJ1-3 | - | TRBV2 | TGTGCCAGGGCGAGTCCAGGAAACACCATATATTTT | CARASPGNTIYF
TRBD2 | TRBJ2-7 | - | TRBV5-1 | TGCGCCAGCAGCTTGGGAGGTCGCGGGAGGGCTGGCTACGAGCAGTACTTC | CASSLGGRGRAGYEQYF
TRBD1 | TRBJ1-2 | - | TRBV19 | TGTGCCAGTAGCGAGACAGGGCGGGGTGGCTACACCTTC | CASSETGRGGYTF
TRBD2 | TRBJ2-1 | - | TRBV5-4 | TGTGCCAGCAGCTCGCGGGTAGCGGGGGACAATGAGCAGTTCTTC | CASSSRVAGDNEQFF
- | TRBJ1-4 | - | TRBV5-1 | TGCGCCAGCAGCTTTGCTACTAATGAAAAACTGTTTTTT | CASSFATNEKLFF